This T cell receptor (beta chain) derives from a study of brain T cells in children with intractable seizures. Sequencing was performed with immunoSEQ multiplex PCR; in TCRdb, only in-frame clones are kept and a portion is missing. The sample includes about 340,000 clones, over 90% seen only once; the top ten take roughly 5.8%. The germline V and J ends were trimmed by 2 bases and 1 base, with 10 bases remaining between them. This CDR3 has 14 amino acids. Germline V lookup: CDR1 SGHDT, CDR2 YYEEEE. Time point specified: blood from clinic visit 5 months post-surgery; TSC patient then seizure free. Surgery cases with the highest brain T cell transcript signatures were chosen for sequencing. Before surgery, patients took at least one anti-epileptic drug.

The sequences come from peripheral blood, collected roughly 5 months after surgery. The rearrangement uses TRBV5-6 and TRBJ2-7, with D possibly being TRBD1 (6 bases). The receptor comes from a boy under three years old with tuberous sclerosis and intractable seizures. CDR3 DNA sequence: TGTGCCAGCAGCTTCGGGACATCATCCTACGAGCAGTACTTC. It encodes CASSFGTSSYEQYF.